The clone carrying this T cell receptor (beta chain) was counted a single time. Its antigen is not known. These data belong to a study of vaccination effects on CD4 cells after COVID-19. Across the study: BNT162b2 vaccine or mRNA-1273 vaccine was given to participants in two doses. General study points: Convalescent patients numbered few in the study; early post-infection timepoints were missing entirely.

Germline lookup yields CDR1 SNHLY and CDR2 FYNNEI. The V end was cut by 8 bases, the J end by 2 bases, with 11 bases between. The CDR3 loop spans 13 amino acids. Repertoires were generated with immunoSEQ multiplex PCR, while TCRdb's copy carries only in-frame clones and drops some. The sample lists about 74,000 clones; over 60% were seen once. Following 10 days of culture, CD4+ T cells were isolated. Sample: CD4+ T cells from PBMCs cultured without peptide, taken before COVID-19 vaccination. V is TRBV2 and J is TRBJ2-3; no definite D call. The TCR comes from a human donor who received a COVID-19 vaccine. CDR3 nucleotides: TGTGCCAGCGCTCTTTCGATCACAGATACGCAGTATTTT. Protein: CASALSITDTQYF.